This T cell receptor (beta chain) was retrieved from a study of blood T cells in healthy people across ages. The wider study: Every two T cells gave about one barcoded beta molecule via template switching.

Germline CDR1 reads SGHNT; CDR2 reads YENEEA. The CDR3 is made up of 16 amino acids. Trimming took 5 bases from V and 7 from J; bases not matched to a gene: 9. A J-beta primer mix and a sample-barcoded 5' primer were used in a second PCR of roughly 7 to 12 cycles. CDR3-containing paired-end reads numbered at least 2.5 million in each sample. TCRdb re-called the 5' RACE reads with MiXCR, one entry per CDR3 protein. The sample lists approximately 730,000 distinct CDR3 sequences, 40% to 65% occurring once. This receptor was taken from a man older than 75 in good health. This sequence joins TRBV11-3 and TRBJ2-1; 12 bases fit TRBD2. The source material was blood. In DNA form, the CDR3 reads TGTGCCAGCAGCCCCACGACTAGCGGGAGACGTAATGAGCAGTTCTTC. It translates to CASSPTTSGRRNEQFF. Variable domain in full (rest from reference TRBV11-3 and TRBJ2-1): EAGVVQSPRYKIIEKKQPVAFWCNPISGHNTLYWYLQNLGQGPELLIRYENEEAVDDSQLPKDRFSAERLKGVDSTLKIQPAELGDSAVYLCASSPTTSGRRNEQFFGPGTRLTVL.